This T cell receptor beta chain appears in the sequencing data of a study of shared clonotypes between healthy human individuals. The CDR3 is made up of 18 amino acids. The V and J ends lost 0 bases and 2 bases respectively, with 14 bases between them. CDR1 is SGHTA and CDR2 is FQGNSA in the germline V gene. Using immunoSEQ multiplex PCR, the repertoire was profiled, and TCRdb retains in-frame clones only, with some absent. Among millions of clones listed, 85% to 95% were seen once. The receptor comes from a man aged 18 to 29 in good health. This chain uses TRBV7-2 with TRBJ1-6; D not certain. Sequencing was done on a sample of naive CD4+ T cells sorted from blood. Subset of the sample: CD45RA+ positively selected. The CDR3 loop is CASSLAAVPIAYNSPLHF. CDR3 DNA: TGTGCCAGCAGCTTAGCGGCGGTTCCAATCGCCTATAATTCACCCCTCCACTTT.